This TCR beta chain is drawn from a study of identical twins. Study-wide points: Not following the same donors, the study drew its conclusions from cross-sectional statistical analysis.

TCRdb re-derived calls from the 5' RACE reads in MiXCR, one entry per CDR3 protein. This table has roughly 280,000 distinct CDR3 sequences, roughly 9.8% appearing once. As to this clonotype: Its antigen is not identified.

CDR3 length: 18 amino acids. Germline values: CDR1 SGHAT, CDR2 FQNNGV. Losses at the gene ends were 0 bases for V and 3 bases for J; bases not matched to a gene: 12. A further study also used this sample, focusing on yellow fever vaccine responses in identical twins.

Sequenced: CD8+ T cells sorted from blood. The V gene is TRBV11-2, the J gene TRBJ2-7; 9 bases match TRBD2. This sequence was found in a woman aged 18-29 years in good health. CDR3 region: CASSLEGTSGRRGYEQYF. In DNA form, the CDR3 reads TGTGCCAGCAGCTTAGAAGGAACTAGCGGGCGAAGGGGCTACGAGCAGTACTTC.